This record covers a single T cell receptor (beta chain). Its target is not known. These data originate in a study of T cells in Graves' hyperthyroidism and ophthalmopathy. Pregnant or lactating patients were excluded, as were those with uncontrolled infection or other autoimmune disease. The PBMCs studied were ones that came from 9 to 10 ml fresh peripheral blood. Regarding the study as a whole: Model predictions of ophthalmopathy came a median approximately 6 months before onset. In blood, most of the thyroid clonotypes expanded above 0.001 were also present.

What was amplified from RNA transcripts were TCR beta CDR3 regions. The TCR CDR3 was amplified in a first-round RT-PCR using the HTBI primer set. TCRdb re-called the multiplex PCR reads with MiXCR, one entry per CDR3 protein. This sample has about 480,000 distinct CDR3 sequences; about an eighth occur once, and the top ten carry 15% to 20%. Trimming shortened V by 3 bases and J by 6 bases, and 9 bases separated the two germline ends. The CDR3 covers 13 residues. The germline CDR1 and CDR2 sequences are ENHRY and SYGVKD. This sequence originates from a woman between 18 and 29 years old with Graves' hyperthyroidism. The material sequenced was blood. The rearrangement uses TRBV10-3 and TRBJ1-5; D is unresolved. In DNA form, the CDR3 reads TGTGCCATCAGTGACGTAGAGACTCAGCCCCAGCATTTT. This translates into CAISDVETQPQHF.